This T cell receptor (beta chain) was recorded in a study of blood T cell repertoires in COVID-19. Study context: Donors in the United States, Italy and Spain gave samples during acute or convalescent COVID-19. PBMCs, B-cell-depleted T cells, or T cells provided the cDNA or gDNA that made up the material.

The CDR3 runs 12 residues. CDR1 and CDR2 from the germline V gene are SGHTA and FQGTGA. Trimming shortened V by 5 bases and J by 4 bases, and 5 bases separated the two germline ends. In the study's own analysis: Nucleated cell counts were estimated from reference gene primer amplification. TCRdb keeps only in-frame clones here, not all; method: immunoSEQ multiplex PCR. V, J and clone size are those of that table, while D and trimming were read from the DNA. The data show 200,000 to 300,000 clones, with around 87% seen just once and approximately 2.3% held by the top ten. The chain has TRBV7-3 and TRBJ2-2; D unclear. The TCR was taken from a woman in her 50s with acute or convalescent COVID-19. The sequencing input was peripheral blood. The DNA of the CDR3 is TGTGCCAGCAGCGCCGGCACCGGGGAGCTGTTTTTT. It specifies CASSAGTGELFF.